These 5 T cell receptor beta chains were all obtained from the same sample, sequenced in a study of T cells after yellow fever vaccination. TCRdb fed the 5' RACE reads into MiXCR, producing one record per CDR3 protein. The sample includes about 360,000 distinct CDR3 sequences, more than 5.5% of them seen just once. The material was PBMCs, obtained 5 days after the yellow fever booster vaccination. All receptors come from a man aged 30 to 45 who received the YFV17D yellow fever vaccine.

This chain's CDR3 is CASTNLAAGADTQYF. The CDR3 bases are TGTGCCAGCACTAACCTAGCGGCAGGGGCAGATACGCAGTATTTT. The chain combines TRBV2 with TRBJ2-3; D is perhaps TRBD2 (7 bases). The CDR3 has 15 amino acids. V dropped 7 bases and J dropped 4 bases, with 18 bases sitting between them. The germline V gene encodes CDR1 SNHLY and CDR2 FYNNEI.

This clonotype was observed many times. The chain employs TRBV5-6 and TRBJ1-1; D uncertain. This CDR3 comprises 13 residues. The V gene lost 2 bases and the J gene lost 1 base, with 6 bases spanning the gap. Looked up from germline, CDR1 is SGHDT and CDR2 is YYEEEE. The CDR3 loop reads CASSLIGNTEAFF. The CDR3 region has the DNA TGTGCCAGCAGCTTAATAGGGAACACTGAAGCTTTCTTT.

This clonotype has just a few counts. The chain recombines TRBV20-1 with TRBJ2-1; TRBD2 agrees at 12 bases. Looked up from germline, CDR1 is DFQATT and CDR2 is SNEGSKA (reference sequence). This CDR3 has 18 residues. J gave up 8 bases and V 0 bases, and 14 bases lay outside the gene matches. The CDR3 DNA reads as TGCAGTGCTAGAGATCCCTTCTCCCTAGCGGGAGGGAGCGATGAGCAGTTCTTC. Its translation: CSARDPFSLAGGSDEQFF.

This clonotype was counted only a few times. The chain links TRBV7-2 to TRBJ2-5, with D perhaps matching TRBD2 (5 bases). The CDR3 length is 14 residues. CDR1 SGHTA and CDR2 FQGNSA come from the germline V gene. The V end was cut by 0 bases, the J end by 4 bases, with 9 bases between. CDR3 coding DNA: TGTGCCAGCAGCTTAGCGGCGGGCACAGAGACCCAGTACTTC. Amino acids: CASSLAAGTETQYF.

This clonotype was recorded many times. The rearrangement joins TRBV20-1 to TRBJ2-7; no firm D call. The CDR3 is made up of 11 amino acids. V gave up 5 bases and J gave up 9 bases, with 14 bases separating them. Germline V lookup: CDR1 DFQATT, CDR2 SNEGSKA (reference sequence). In nucleotides, the CDR3 is TGCAGTGCTCCCCGGGCTAATATGCAGTACTTC. Translation: CSAPRANMQYF.